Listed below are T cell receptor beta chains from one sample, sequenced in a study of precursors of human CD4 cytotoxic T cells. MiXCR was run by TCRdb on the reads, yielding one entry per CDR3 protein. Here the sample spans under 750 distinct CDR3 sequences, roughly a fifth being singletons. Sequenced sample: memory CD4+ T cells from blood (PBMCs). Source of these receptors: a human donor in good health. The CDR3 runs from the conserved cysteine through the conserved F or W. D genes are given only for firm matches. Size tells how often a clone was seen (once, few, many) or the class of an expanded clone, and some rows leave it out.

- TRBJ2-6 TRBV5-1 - TGCGCCAGCAGCTTGTTATATGGGGCCAACGTCCTGACTTTC CASSLLYGANVLTF
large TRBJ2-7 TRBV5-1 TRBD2 TGCGCCAGCAGCTCAGCTGATAGCGGGGGGCCGTGGTACGAGCAGTACTTC CASSSADSGGPWYEQYF
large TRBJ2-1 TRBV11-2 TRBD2 TGTGCCAGCAGCCCGTCTTTAGCGGGGGGGGTCTATGAGCAGTTCTTC CASSPSLAGGVYEQFF
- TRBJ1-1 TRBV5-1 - TGCGCCAGCAGCTTGGGGGGGCTAGGTGAAGCTTTCTTT CASSLGGLGEAFF
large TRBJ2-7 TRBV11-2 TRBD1 TGTGCCAGCAGCTTACTACAGGGGGGATACGAGCAGTACTTC CASSLLQGGYEQYF
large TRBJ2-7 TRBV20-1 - TGCAGTGCCCAACGGGCCTCCAGCTCCTACGAGCAGTACTTC CSAQRASSSYEQYF
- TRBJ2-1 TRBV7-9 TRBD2 TGTGCCAGCAGGTACAATAGCGGGGGGAGCTACAATGAGCAGTTCTTC CASRYNSGGSYNEQFF
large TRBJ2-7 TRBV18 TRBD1 TGTGCCAGCTCACCACAGGGACAGGACGAGCAGTACTTC CASSPQGQDEQYF
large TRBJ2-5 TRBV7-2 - TGTGCCAGCACCTCGAGGGGAGAAGAGACCCAGTACTTC CASTSRGEETQYF